A selection of T cell receptor beta chains follows, all from one sample in a study of OX40 agonist ivuxolimab in advanced cancers. The table came from immunoSEQ multiplex PCR; TCRdb's copy has only in-frame clones and leaves some out. Here the sample spans more than 35,000 clones, 65% to 85% being singletons. The material sequenced was CD4+ or CD8+ T cells sorted from blood, taken in a trial of the OX40 agonist ivuxolimab. Receptors originate from an adult with an advanced solid tumor such as melanoma, head and neck, liver or kidney cancer. CDR3s include the opening cysteine and the closing phenylalanine or tryptophan. D genes are given only for firm matches. Part of the rows lack a size; the others show once, few, many or a class for expanded clones.

TRBJ2-5,-,-,14,TRBV27,TGTGCCAGCAGTCGTCCCGGGGCAGGAGAGACCCAGTACTTC,CASSRPGAGETQYF
TRBJ1-2,few,-,14,TRBV9,TGTGCCAGCAGCCCCAGGGTGACAAACTATGGCTACACCTTC,CASSPRVTNYGYTF
TRBJ2-1,-,TRBD2,13,TRBV6-6,TGTGCCAGCAGTCCTGGACTAGCGGGGGAGCAGTTCTTC,CASSPGLAGEQFF
TRBJ2-4,-,TRBD1,16,TRBV7-9,TGTGCCAGCAGCTTAGCGCTCAGGGGGAGAGGAAACATTCAGTACTTC,CASSLALRGRGNIQYF
TRBJ2-7,few,TRBD1,15,TRBV7-8,TGTGCCAGCAGCTCATACCGGGACAGGGGAAATTGGCAGTACTTC,CASSSYRDRGNWQYF
TRBJ1-4,-,-,14,TRBV7-6,TGTGCCAGCAGCCGTAGACAGTCGCCTGAAAAACTGTTTTTT,CASSRRQSPEKLFF
TRBJ2-3,-,TRBD2,18,TRBV10-3,TGTGCCACCGGAGGGGGACAGGGACTAGCGGGATCCACAGATACGCAGTATTTT,CATGGGQGLAGSTDTQYF
TRBJ1-1,-,TRBD1,16,TRBV14,TGTGCCAGCAGCCAGGTCGGACAGGGGGCTTTGACTGAAGCTTTCTTT,CASSQVGQGALTEAFF
TRBJ2-5,-,-,18,TRBV9,TGTGCCAGCAGCGTAGGCCAGGGCTCGAACTTTTTCCAAGAGACCCAGTACTTC,CASSVGQGSNFFQETQYF
TRBJ1-3,-,-,12,TRBV29-1,TGCAGCGTTGTGTCGGCTGGAAACACCATATATTTT,CSVVSAGNTIYF
TRBJ1-2,-,TRBD1,13,TRBV19,TGTGCCAGTAGTCCACAGGGGTTCTATGGCTACACCTTC,CASSPQGFYGYTF
TRBJ2-5,-,-,15,TRBV15,TGTGCCACCAGCAGAGATCGAGATCTCCAAGAGACCCAGTACTTC,CATSRDRDLQETQYF
TRBJ1-1,-,-,16,TRBV6-6,TGTGCCAGCAGTTACTCGGTTAGGGGCCCGAACACTGAAGCTTTCTTT,CASSYSVRGPNTEAFF
TRBJ2-7,-,TRBD2,18,TRBV7-9,TGTGCCAGCAGCTTACAAATGGAGGGACTAGCGGGAGGCTACGAGCAGTACTTC,CASSLQMEGLAGGYEQYF
TRBJ2-1,-,-,15,TRBV10-3,TGTGCCATCAGTGAGGGGCGGTTGAACTACAATGAGCAGTTCTTC,CAISEGRLNYNEQFF
TRBJ2-7,-,TRBD1,16,TRBV6-6,TGTGCCAGCAGGAGACAGGGATCCACGAATCCTCACGAGCAGTACTTC,CASRRQGSTNPHEQYF
TRBJ1-2,once,TRBD1,13,TRBV6-1,TGTGCCAGCAGTGGGACAGGGGAGTATGGCTACACCTTC,CASSGTGEYGYTF
TRBJ2-1,-,TRBD1,14,TRBV29-1,TGCAGCGTTGGTCGTGGGACAGGGGGTAATGAGCAGTTCTTC,CSVGRGTGGNEQFF
TRBJ2-2,-,-,15,TRBV6-1,TGTGCCAGCAGTGAAGCCTGGGGGAATGCCGGGGAGCTGTTTTTT,CASSEAWGNAGELFF
TRBJ2-1,once,-,15,TRBV19,TGTGCCAGTAGACTCCTGGGGGCGGCAGGTAATGAGCAGTTCTTC,CASRLLGAAGNEQFF
TRBJ2-5,-,-,13,TRBV29-1,TGCAGCGTTGATTTGACAGTTCAAGAGACCCAGTACTTC,CSVDLTVQETQYF
TRBJ2-3,-,TRBD1,15,TRBV6-4,TGTGCCAGCAGTGAAATGCCAGGGGGCAAGGATACGCAGTATTTT,CASSEMPGGKDTQYF
TRBJ2-7,once,TRBD2,16,TRBV10-2,TGCGCCAGCAGTGAGTCGCGCCGGGAGGGCCCCTACGAGCAGTACTTC,CASSESRREGPYEQYF
TRBJ2-1,-,TRBD2,16,TRBV6-1,TGTGCCAGCAGTGAAGTAGCGGGGGTGATTTTGGATGAGCAGTTCTTC,CASSEVAGVILDEQFF
TRBJ2-5,-,-,14,TRBV19,TGTGCCAGTAAAGGGGGAGGGGTTGTGGAGACCCAGTACTTC,CASKGGGVVETQYF
TRBJ2-7,-,TRBD2,19,TRBV2,TGTGCCAGCAGTGCGGAGGGGGGGCGGGAGCGGGGGTACTCCTACGAGCAGTACTTC,CASSAEGGRERGYSYEQYF
TRBJ2-5,-,TRBD2,15,TRBV19,TGTGCCAGTAGTACTTCTTGGACTAGTCAAGAGACCCAGTACTTC,CASSTSWTSQETQYF
TRBJ2-1,-,TRBD2,15,TRBV7-2,TGTGCCAGCACTAGACCCCCCGGGACTAGCGGTGAGCAGTTCTTC,CASTRPPGTSGEQFF
TRBJ2-2,-,-,14,TRBV6-5,TGTGCCAGCAAAGGGGGGATCAACACCGGGGAGCTGTTTTTT,CASKGGINTGELFF
TRBJ2-3,-,TRBD2,14,TRBV5-1,TGCGCCTCATCACCGACTAGCGTAATAGATACGCAGTATTTT,CASSPTSVIDTQYF
TRBJ2-7,-,-,14,TRBV6-6,TGTGCCAGCAGTTACTCGCACAGTAGGTACGAGCAGTACTTC,CASSYSHSRYEQYF
TRBJ2-1,-,-,14,TRBV5-1,TGCGCCAGCAGGAGAGATAGCTCCTACAATGAGCAGTTCTTC,CASRRDSSYNEQFF
TRBJ2-5,once,TRBD1,11,TRBV5-8,TGTGCCAGCAGCCAGACAGGGTGGCAGTACTTC,CASSQTGWQYF
TRBJ2-7,-,-,13,TRBV6-5,TGTGCCAGCAGTTACCTCGCGTCCTACGAGCAGTACTTC,CASSYLASYEQYF
TRBJ2-7,-,TRBD2,14,TRBV4-2,TGTGCCAGCAGCCCCGGGACTAGCGGCTACGAGCAGTACTTC,CASSPGTSGYEQYF
TRBJ2-7,-,-,14,TRBV5-1,TGCGCCAGCACCCCGGGGGAAACTTCTTACGAGCAGTACTTC,CASTPGETSYEQYF
TRBJ2-1,-,-,16,TRBV6-4,TGTGCCAGCAGGAGGGATCGGTGGGAGCCCTACAATGAGCAGTTCTTC,CASRRDRWEPYNEQFF
TRBJ1-2,-,-,14,TRBV10-2,TGCGCCAGCACCGCCCCAGGGCTCAACTATGGCTACACCTTC,CASTAPGLNYGYTF
TRBJ1-4,-,-,15,TRBV5-1,TGCGCCAGCAGCCCGGACGTCTCAGAATCTGAAAAACTGTTTTTT,CASSPDVSESEKLFF
TRBJ1-2,-,TRBD1,13,TRBV6-6,TGTGCCAGCAGAGCGGGACAGCTCTATGGCTACACCTTC,CASRAGQLYGYTF
TRBJ1-2,-,-,13,TRBV10-1,TGCGCCAGCAGTACCGGGACGGGCTATGGCTACACCTTC,CASSTGTGYGYTF
TRBJ1-2,-,-,13,TRBV6-1,TGTGCCAGCAGCGACGGTTGGAACTATGGCTACACCTTC,CASSDGWNYGYTF
TRBJ1-5,few,-,14,TRBV2,TGTGCCAGCAGTGCGGGGCAGCCCTATCAGCCCCAGCATTTT,CASSAGQPYQPQHF
TRBJ2-1,once,-,13,TRBV29-1,TGCAGCGTTGGTAGAGGGGGGGACAATGAGCAGTTCTTC,CSVGRGGDNEQFF
TRBJ2-1,once,TRBD1,15,TRBV7-9,TGTGCCAGCAGCTTCCGGGACAGTATATTCTATGAGCAGTTCTTC,CASSFRDSIFYEQFF
TRBJ1-5,few,-,15,TRBV5-5,TGTGCCAGCAGCTCGACACCTTATAGCAATCAGCCCCAGCATTTT,CASSSTPYSNQPQHF
TRBJ2-3,-,-,15,TRBV19,TGTGCCAGTAGAATCAGCGGCCCCCTCTCGGATACGCAGTATTTT,CASRISGPLSDTQYF
TRBJ1-2,-,TRBD1,14,TRBV29-1,TGCAGCGTTGGGGGTGACAGGGAGGTTCATGGCTACACCTTC,CSVGGDREVHGYTF
TRBJ1-1,-,-,13,TRBV11-2,TGTGCCAGCAGCTTACAGGGAGGCACTGAAGCTTTCTTT,CASSLQGGTEAFF
TRBJ1-5,-,TRBD1,13,TRBV6-6,TGTGCCAGCAGACAGGGGAACAATCAGCCCCAGCATTTT,CASRQGNNQPQHF
TRBJ1-3,few,-,14,TRBV7-8,TGTGCCAGCAGCTTAGCGTCCGGGGTTAACACCATATATTTT,CASSLASGVNTIYF
TRBJ1-1,-,-,15,TRBV6-1,TGTGCCAGCAGTGACCCGGGGCTCATGAACACTGAAGCTTTCTTT,CASSDPGLMNTEAFF
TRBJ2-1,-,-,15,TRBV14,TGTGCCAGCAGCAAGGGGACACTAGGTAGTAATGAGCAGTTCTTC,CASSKGTLGSNEQFF
TRBJ1-1,-,TRBD1,11,TRBV20-1,TGCAGTGCCCGGGACAGGGTGGTGGCTTTCTTT,CSARDRVVAFF
TRBJ2-7,-,TRBD2,18,TRBV7-2,TGTGCCAGCAGCGCCCATCCCCTAGCGGGAGGGCCGGGGTACGAGCAGTACTTC,CASSAHPLAGGPGYEQYF
TRBJ1-2,few,TRBD1,15,TRBV29-1,TGCAGCGTTGAAGATGACGGGACAGGGACCGATGGCTACACCTTC,CSVEDDGTGTDGYTF